The 16 T cell receptor beta chains below come from one sample, sequenced in a study of preoperative IRX-2 immunotherapy in early breast cancer. Documented treatment: preoperative locoregional IRX-2 cytokine immunotherapy. Sequenced by immunoSEQ multiplex PCR; TCRdb stores in-frame clones only, minus some. Of around 34,000 clones in the sample, roughly 96% are singletons; the top ten hold 5% to 7.5%. The specimen was taken from a patient treated with IRX-2 immunotherapy. These receptors originate from a human donor with breast cancer.

Regarding this clone: The junction departs from the called germline gene at one end, perhaps through a read error. V gene TRBV4-2 combines with J gene TRBJ2-3; 8 bases align to TRBD2. This CDR3 has 16 amino acids. Germline V gene lookup returns CDR1 LGHNA and CDR2 YNFKEQ. In DNA, the CDR3 is TGTGCCAGCAGCCAGACATTCACGGGACTAGTCAGCCTCCCGCATTTT. As protein: CASSQTFTGLVSLPHF.

This sequence joins TRBV6-5 and TRBJ2-3; D ambiguous. V lost 2 bases, J lost 6 bases, and 3 bases lay in between. This CDR3 has 11 amino acids. Germline V gives CDR1 MNHEY, CDR2 SVGAGI. The CDR3 bases are TGTGCCAGCAGTTACGCGGATACGCAGTATTTT. Its protein is CASSYADTQYF.

The J gene is TRBJ2-7, the V gene TRBV4-1; TRBD2 might be the D (5 bases). CDR3 length: 14 residues. Trimming pared 5 bases from V and 2 bases from J, leaving 13 bases between. Germline assignment: CDR1 MGHRA and CDR2 YSYEKL. This chain's CDR3 is CASSYTGMAYEQYF. In DNA, the CDR3 is TGCGCCAGCAGCTATACCGGGATGGCCTACGAGCAGTACTTC.

This rearrangement joins TRBV11-2 to TRBJ2-3, with D perhaps matching TRBD2 (5 bases). Germline V gives CDR1 SGHAT, CDR2 FQNNGV. The germline V and J ends were trimmed by 5 bases and 0 bases, with 12 bases remaining between them. The CDR3 sequence is 15 residues long. The CDR3 DNA is TGTGCCAGCAGCCCCGACGGGAAAAGCACAGATACGCAGTATTTT. Translating it yields CASSPDGKSTDTQYF.

This chain joins TRBV12-5 and TRBJ2-3; 7 bases fit TRBD1. Trimming at V came to 1 base and at J to 11 bases, leaving 9 bases not matched to a gene. The CDR3 runs 14 residues. The V gene's germline CDR1 is LGHNT and CDR2 FRNRAP. DNA of the CDR3: TGTGCTAGTGGTTTGGGAAGACAGGGTTTAGGGCAGTATTTT. This translates into CASGLGRQGLGQYF. The full variable domain, in which reference TRBV12-5 and TRBJ2-3 provide the parts outside the CDR3, is DARVTQTPRHKVTEMGQEVTMRCQPILGHNTVFWYRQTMMQGLELLAYFRNRAPLDDSGMPKDRFSAEMPDATLATLKIQPSEPRDSAVYFCASGLGRQGLGQYFGPGTRLTVL.

This chain links TRBV5-4 with TRBJ1-6; D gene ambiguous. The germline V gene has CDR1 SGHNT and CDR2 YYREEE (reference sequence). The CDR3 is 14 residues long. V lost 10 bases and J lost 4, with 15 bases in between. The DNA for the CDR3 is TGTGCCGCCTCGACGGGGTTTTATAATTCACCCCTCCACTTT. Amino acids: CAASTGFYNSPLHF.

The chain combines TRBV4-2 with TRBJ1-1; no definite D call. Trimming cost V 4 bases and J 5 bases, with 14 bases left between them. From germline, CDR1 is LGHNA and CDR2 YNFKEQ. CDR3 length equals 14 residues. CDR3 residues: CASSPHLLETEAFF. As DNA, the CDR3 is TGTGCCAGCAGCCCCCACCTACTTGAAACTGAAGCTTTCTTT.

This clone was detected only once. The chain joins TRBV19 to TRBJ2-7, with D possibly matching TRBD2 (6 bases). With 7 bases removed from V and 4 bases from J, the gap between germline ends came to 14 bases. CDR1 and CDR2 from the germline V gene are LNHDA and SQIVND (reference sequence). There are 13 residues in the CDR3. CDR3 in amino acids: CASKSSGLYEQYF. CDR3 DNA: TGTGCCAGTAAGTCCAGCGGGTTGTACGAGCAGTACTTC.

Written as DNA, the CDR3 is TGTGCCAGCAGTCAGCAGGGGTACGGGAATCAGCCCCAGCATTTT. As protein: CASSQQGYGNQPQHF. V gene TRBV6-5 combines with J gene TRBJ1-5; maybe TRBD1 (6 bases). Deletions cut 5 bases from V and 4 bases from J, with 15 bases between. Germline assignment: CDR1 MNHEY and CDR2 SVGAGI. The CDR3 loop spans 15 amino acids.

This clone has just one count. The chain couples TRBV9 to TRBJ2-1, with D possibly TRBD1 on 6 matching bases. The CDR3 has 16 amino acids. Germline V gene data show CDR1 as SGDLS and CDR2 as YYNGEE. Trimming removed 2 bases at V and 0 bases at J, with 12 bases between. CDR3 coding DNA: TGTGCCAGCAGCGTCAGGGGCGCCAGCTCCTACAATGAGCAGTTCTTC. Translating it yields CASSVRGASSYNEQFF.

This chain links TRBV11-2 with TRBJ2-2; D is perhaps TRBD2 (6 bases). The length of the CDR3 is 13 residues. CDR1 SGHAT and CDR2 FQNNGV come from the germline V gene. The V gene lost 8 bases and the J gene lost 6 bases, with 13 bases spanning the gap. The CDR3 region is CASGPLAPGELFF. The DNA of the CDR3 is TGTGCCAGCGGTCCCCTAGCGCCCGGGGAGCTGTTTTTT. The whole variable domain, remainder taken from reference TRBV11-2 and TRBJ2-2, is EAGVAQSPRYKIIEKRQSVAFWCNPISGHATLYWYQQILGQGPKLLIQFQNNGVVDDSQLPKDRFSAERLKGVDSTLKIQPAKLEDSAVYLCASGPLAPGELFFGEGSRLTVL.

V is TRBV27 and J is TRBJ1-5; 7 bases fit TRBD1. CDR1 and CDR2 from the germline V gene are MNHEY and SMNVEV (reference sequence). The junction had 6 bases not matched to a gene; V was cut back by 3 bases and J by 4 bases. CDR3 length: 15 residues. CDR3 bases: TGTGCCAGCAGTTTGAACAGGGGCCTAAATCAGCCCCAGCATTTT. This codes for CASSLNRGLNQPQHF.

This clone showed up just once. The rearrangement links TRBV7-9 to TRBJ2-2; TRBD2 matches 12 bases. The germline V gene has CDR1 SEHNR and CDR2 FQNEAQ (reference sequence). J gave up 4 bases and V 4 bases, and 4 bases lay outside the gene matches. CDR3 length: 16 amino acids. CDR3 loop: CASSSLAGGATGELFF. The CDR3 nucleotides read TGTGCCAGCAGCTCGCTAGCGGGAGGGGCCACCGGGGAGCTGTTTTTT.

The sample holds a few counts of this clone. The rearrangement links TRBV6-4 to TRBJ2-3, with 9 bases matching TRBD2. Trimming took 3 bases from V and 3 from J; bases not matched to a gene: 10. The germline gives CDR1 MRHNA, CDR2 SNTAGT. The CDR3 covers 17 residues. The CDR3 reads CASSEGVSGSGTDTQYF. Written as DNA, the CDR3 is TGTGCCAGCAGTGAAGGAGTTAGCGGGAGCGGAACAGATACGCAGTATTTT.

CDR3 sequence: CASSGLYNSPLHF. The DNA for the CDR3 is TGTGCCAGCAGTGGGCTATATAATTCACCCCTCCACTTT. The chain joins TRBV6-1 to TRBJ1-6; D is undetermined. V was pared by 4 bases and J by 4 bases, with 5 bases between. The CDR3 has 13 residues. The germline gives CDR1 MNHNS, CDR2 SASEGT.

This rearrangement joins TRBV6-1 to TRBJ1-2; 8 bases align to TRBD1. V trimming: 6 bases; J trimming: 0 bases; junction bases outside the gene matches: 3. Germline V gene lookup returns CDR1 MNHNS and CDR2 SASEGT. The CDR3 loop spans 14 amino acids. This chain's CDR3 is CASRTGAANYGYTF. The CDR3 DNA sequence: TGTGCCAGCAGGACAGGGGCCGCTAACTATGGCTACACCTTC.